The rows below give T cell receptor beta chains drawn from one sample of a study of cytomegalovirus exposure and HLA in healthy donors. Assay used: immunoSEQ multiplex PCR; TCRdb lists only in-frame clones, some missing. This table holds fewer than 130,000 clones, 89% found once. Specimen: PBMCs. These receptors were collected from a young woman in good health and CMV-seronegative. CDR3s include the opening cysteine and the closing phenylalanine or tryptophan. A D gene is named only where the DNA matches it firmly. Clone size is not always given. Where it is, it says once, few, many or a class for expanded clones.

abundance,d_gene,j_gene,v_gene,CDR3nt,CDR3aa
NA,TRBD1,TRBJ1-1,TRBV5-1,TGCGCCAGCAGATCCGGGACAGGGGTCACTGAAGCTTTCTTT,CASRSGTGVTEAFF
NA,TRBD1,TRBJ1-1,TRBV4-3,TGCGCCAGCAGCCAGGATAATCGCCGGGACAGGGGGAACACTGAAGCTTTCTTT,CASSQDNRRDRGNTEAFF
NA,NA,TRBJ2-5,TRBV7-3,TGTGCCAGCAGCTTAACTCCTAGCAGGCAAGAGACCCAGTACTTC,CASSLTPSRQETQYF
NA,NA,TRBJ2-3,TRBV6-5,TGTGCCAGCAGAGCAGGGATCTGGGTCACAGATACGCAGTATTTT,CASRAGIWVTDTQYF
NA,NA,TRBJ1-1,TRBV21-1,TGTGCCAGCAGCAAGGCCGGGACAGGTTATTTAACTGAAGCTTTCTTT,CASSKAGTGYLTEAFF
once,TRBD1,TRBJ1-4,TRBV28,TGTGCCAGCCATAAGGACAGGGTATTAGGAACTAATGAAAAACTGTTTTTT,CASHKDRVLGTNEKLFF
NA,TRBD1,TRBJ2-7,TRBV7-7,TGTGCTAGCAGCCCGACAGGGTCGGCCTACGAGCAGTACTTC,CASSPTGSAYEQYF
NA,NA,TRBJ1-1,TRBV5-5,TGTGCCAGCAGCTTGGACAGGGTTTTCACTGAAGCTTTCTTT,CASSLDRVFTEAFF
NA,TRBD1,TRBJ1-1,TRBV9,TGTGCCAGCAGCGTAGAGGCAGGGGGGAGGACTGAAGCTTTCTTT,CASSVEAGGRTEAFF
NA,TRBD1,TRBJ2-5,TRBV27,TGTGCCAGCAGTTCTGGACAGGGGGAGACCCAGTACTTC,CASSSGQGETQYF
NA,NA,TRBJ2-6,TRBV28,TGTGCCAGCAGTTTGTTCCGCGCCCCTGGGGCCAACGTCCTGACTTTC,CASSLFRAPGANVLTF
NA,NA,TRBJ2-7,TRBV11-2,TGTGCCAGCAGCTTGTTTTCCGGGGTTGAGCAGTACTTC,CASSLFSGVEQYF
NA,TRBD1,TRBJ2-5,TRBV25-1,TGTGCCAGCAGTTACGCTGCAGGGGGCGCGGGGGAGACCCAGTACTTC,CASSYAAGGAGETQYF
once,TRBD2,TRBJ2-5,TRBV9,TGTGCCAGCAGCGCAGCGGGGGGGCGGGGACAAGAGACCCAGTACTTC,CASSAAGGRGQETQYF
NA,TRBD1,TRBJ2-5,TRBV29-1,TGCAGCGCATTCAAGGGGGCGGGAGAGACCCAGTACTTC,CSAFKGAGETQYF
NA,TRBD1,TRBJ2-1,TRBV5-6,TGTGCCAGCAGCCTCCTGACAGGGTCCTACAATGAGCAGTTCTTC,CASSLLTGSYNEQFF
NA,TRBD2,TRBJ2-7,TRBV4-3,TGCGCCAGCAGCGTAGAGACTAGCGGGGGACCGCCTACGCGCGCGTACTTC,CASSVETSGGPPTRAYF
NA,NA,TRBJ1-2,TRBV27,TGTGCCAGCAGTCCCCCGGGGGGGGCTTATGGCTACACCTTC,CASSPPGGAYGYTF
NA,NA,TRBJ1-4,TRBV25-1,TGTGCCAGCAGTGAATTGGAGGGAAAGAGTGAAAAACTGTTTTTT,CASSELEGKSEKLFF
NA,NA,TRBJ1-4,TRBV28,TGTGCCAGCAAGGGGAATGAAAAACTGTTTTTT,CASKGNEKLFF
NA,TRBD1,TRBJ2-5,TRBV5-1,TGCGCCAGCAGCTTGACAGGGGAAGAGACCCAGTACTTC,CASSLTGEETQYF
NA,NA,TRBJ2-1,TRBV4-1,TGCGCCAGCAGCCAAGGGGCACAGGGCCAAAATGAGCAGTTCTTC,CASSQGAQGQNEQFF
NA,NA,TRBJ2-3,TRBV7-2,TGTGCCAGCAGCTTAGCGATCCAGGGCACGCAGTATTTT,CASSLAIQGTQYF
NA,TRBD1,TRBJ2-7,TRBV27,TGTGCCAGCAGTTTATCCGGGACAGGGGGGTACGAGCAGTACTTC,CASSLSGTGGYEQYF
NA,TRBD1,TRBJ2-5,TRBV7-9,TGTGCCAGCAGCTTTGGGGGACAGGGGGAAACGGAGACCCAGTACTTC,CASSFGGQGETETQYF
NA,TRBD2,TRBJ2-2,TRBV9,TGTGCCAGCACTCCTAGCGGGGGGGCGACCGGGGAGCTGTTTTTT,CASTPSGGATGELFF
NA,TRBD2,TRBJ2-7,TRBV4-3,TGCGCCAGCAGCCCGGGACTAGGGTCCTACGAGCAGTACTTC,CASSPGLGSYEQYF
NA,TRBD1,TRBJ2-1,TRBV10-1,TGCGCCAGCAGTGACTACAGGGGGCAGGATGAGCAGTTCTTC,CASSDYRGQDEQFF
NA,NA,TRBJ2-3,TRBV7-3,TGTGCCAGCAGCTTATTCCAAGGGGGAATCCCAGATACGCAGTATTTT,CASSLFQGGIPDTQYF
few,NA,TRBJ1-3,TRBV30,TGTGCCTGGGGACAGTCAGGAAACACCATATATTTT,CAWGQSGNTIYF
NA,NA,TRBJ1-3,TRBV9,TGTGCCAGCAGCGTAGCCTCTATCTCCGGAAACACCATATATTTT,CASSVASISGNTIYF
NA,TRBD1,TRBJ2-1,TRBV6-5,TGTGCCAGCAGGGTACCGGGACAGGGATACAATGAGCAGTTCTTC,CASRVPGQGYNEQFF
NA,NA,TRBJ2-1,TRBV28,TGTGCCAGCTCTATGGACACCAATCATGGAAATGAGCAGTTCTTC,CASSMDTNHGNEQFF
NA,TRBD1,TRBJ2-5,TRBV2,TGTGCCAGCAGGACAGGGGGCGCATTTGAGACCCAGTACTTC,CASRTGGAFETQYF
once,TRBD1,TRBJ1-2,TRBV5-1,TGCGCCAGCAGCCGGGACAGGGTTTATGGCTACACCTTC,CASSRDRVYGYTF
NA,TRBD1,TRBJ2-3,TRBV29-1,TGCAGCGTTGAAAGGGACAGGGGGACAGATACGCAGTATTTT,CSVERDRGTDTQYF
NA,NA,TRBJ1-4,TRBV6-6,TGTGCCACCAAGGACGCGGGTGAAAAACTGTTTTTT,CATKDAGEKLFF
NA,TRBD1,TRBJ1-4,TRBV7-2,TGTGCCAGCAGCCCGGCAGGGGGCAGTAAGGGGGCTGAAAAACTGTTTTTT,CASSPAGGSKGAEKLFF
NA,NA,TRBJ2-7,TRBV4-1,TGCGCCAGCAGCCAAGGTGACTTTTCACGGGAGCAGTACTTC,CASSQGDFSREQYF
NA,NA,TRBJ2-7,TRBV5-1,TGCGCCAGCAGCTTGGACGGTACCTACGAGCAGTACTTC,CASSLDGTYEQYF
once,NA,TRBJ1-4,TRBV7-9,TGTGCCAGCGGTCCGGGTAATGAAAAACTGTTTTTT,CASGPGNEKLFF
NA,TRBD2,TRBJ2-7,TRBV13,TGTGCCAGCAGCCGGGGACTAGCGGGAGTTGGTTCCTACGAGCAGTACTTC,CASSRGLAGVGSYEQYF
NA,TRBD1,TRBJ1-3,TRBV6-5,TGTGCCAGCAGCCGGACAGGGGATCGTGGAAACACCATATATTTT,CASSRTGDRGNTIYF
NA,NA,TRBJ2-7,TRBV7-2,TGTGCCAGCAGCTTAGTGTTATCGAGTTCCTACGAGCAGTACTTC,CASSLVLSSSYEQYF
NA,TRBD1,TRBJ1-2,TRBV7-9,TGTGCCAGCAGCGTAACAGGGGGCGAAGGCTATGGCTACACCTTC,CASSVTGGEGYGYTF
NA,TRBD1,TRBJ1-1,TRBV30,TGTGCCTGGGCGACAGGGAGCACTGAAGCTTTCTTT,CAWATGSTEAFF
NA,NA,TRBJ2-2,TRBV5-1,TGCGCCAGCAGCTTCCTACGGGACTCCGGGGAGCTGTTTTTT,CASSFLRDSGELFF
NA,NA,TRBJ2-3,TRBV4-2,TGTGCCAGCAGCCAAGACGGGACAAAATCGGGCACAGATACGCAGTATTTT,CASSQDGTKSGTDTQYF
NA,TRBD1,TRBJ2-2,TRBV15,TGTGCCACCAGCAGCGGACAGGGGGCTCTCACCGGGGAGCTGTTTTTT,CATSSGQGALTGELFF
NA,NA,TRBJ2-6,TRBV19,TGTGCCAGTAGTATCCCCGAAGGGTCTGGGGCTAACGTCCTGACTTTC,CASSIPEGSGANVLTF
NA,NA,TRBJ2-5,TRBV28,TGTGCCAGCACACGCCCGGGAGTAGAGACCCAGTACTTC,CASTRPGVETQYF
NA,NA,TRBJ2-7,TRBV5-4,TGTGCCAGCAGCTTGTTGGGAGTTGGCGAGCAGTACTTC,CASSLLGVGEQYF
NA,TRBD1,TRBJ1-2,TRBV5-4,TGTGCCAGCAGCCCCCTGACAGGGGGCATTGGCTACACCTTC,CASSPLTGGIGYTF